This T cell receptor beta chain comes out of a study of blood T cell repertoires in COVID-19. Across the whole study: Sites in the United States, Italy and Spain provided acute and convalescent COVID-19 samples.

The data were produced by immunoSEQ multiplex PCR, yet TCRdb's version contains in-frame clones alone and is incomplete. This table holds more than 300,000 clones, over 85% found once. The CDR3 is made up of 16 amino acids. The V end was cut by 0 bases, the J end by 6 bases, with 14 bases between. The germline gives CDR1 MNHEY, CDR2 SVGAGI. Those who participated ranged in age from roughly 18 to 90 years and resided in some 24 US areas. What the recovered Cohort 3 donors had was two negative PCRs, clearance, or symptom resolution. This clone was seen only a few times. This receptor was taken from a woman aged 25 to 45 who had recovered from COVID-19. Input material: PBMCs or T cells enriched from blood (not recorded which). The genes are TRBV6-5 and TRBJ2-2; D is possibly TRBD2 (5 bases). CDR3 sequence reads: CASSYSRALSSGELFF. As DNA, the CDR3 is TGTGCCAGCAGTTACTCGAGGGCCCTTTCGTCCGGGGAGCTGTTTTTT.